This TCR beta chain was sequenced in a study of blood T cell repertoires in COVID-19. As for the study in general: Spain, Italy and the United States supplied samples that represented acute and convalescent COVID-19. Sources were T cells, B-cell-depleted T cells, or PBMCs; the material itself was cDNA or gDNA.

Original analysis: Researchers report that nucleated cell counts were estimated from reference gene primer amplification. TCRdb's copy holds only in-frame clones and misses some; the assay was immunoSEQ multiplex PCR. Clone size and V and J calls were adopted from that table, with D and trimming inferred from the DNA. The table lists approximately 120,000 clones, approximately 80% of them singletons. Trimming shortened V by 1 base and J by 5 bases, and 8 bases separated the two germline ends. Looked up from germline, CDR1 is SGHTA and CDR2 is FQGNSA. The CDR3 consists of 13 residues. The rearrangement links TRBV7-2 to TRBJ1-2; possible D gene TRBD1, 5 bases. Sequenced: peripheral blood. This TCR was recovered from a woman aged 50 to 65 with acute or convalescent COVID-19. In nucleotides, the CDR3 is TGTGCCAGCAGCTTAGAACAGGCATATGGCTACACCTTC. Protein: CASSLEQAYGYTF.